This T cell receptor beta chain was recorded in a study of T cells after yellow fever vaccination. Overall study results and limits: Abundant contaminating clonotypes from the bulk population could appear in FACS-sorted repertoires. The study re-detected most primary-vaccination clones after the booster (approximately 96% CD4, around 89% CD8).

Trimming took 8 bases from V and 1 from J, leaving 15 bases between them. The CDR3 extends over 16 amino acids. Germline loops: CDR1 MDHEN, CDR2 SYDVKM. As regards this clonotype: What it binds is unknown.

Each CDR3 protein gets one entry after TCRdb re-called the 5' RACE reads with MiXCR. This repertoire shows a few hundred thousand distinct CDR3 sequences, 10% to 15% found once; its top ten account for roughly 0.5%. The clonotype was recovered from a man aged 25 to 40 who received the YFV17D yellow fever vaccine. The chain uses TRBV28 and TRBJ2-6, with D tentatively TRBD1 or TRBD2 (6 bases each). Material: CD4+ T cells sorted from PBMCs, obtained 45 days after the yellow fever booster vaccination. CDR3 amino acids: CASGNREVSGANVLTF. The CDR3 DNA sequence: TGTGCCAGCGGCAACAGGGAGGTTTCTGGGGCCAACGTCCTGACTTTC.